What follows are 7 T cell receptor beta chains derived from one specimen sequenced in a study of early T cells in non-severe SARS-CoV-2 infection. TCRdb reprocessed the 5' RACE reads via MiXCR and lists one record per CDR3 protein. The sample has 25,000 to 35,000 distinct CDR3 sequences; around 5.1% are singletons. The specimen sequenced was whole blood. The origin of the receptors is an adult who was a healthcare worker with PCR-confirmed SARS-CoV-2 infection or an uninfected control (not recorded which).

This clonotype was observed many times. The gene calls are TRBV7-8 and TRBJ2-2, with 8 bases that match TRBD1. There are 13 residues in the CDR3. With 6 bases clipped from V and 13 bases from J, the junction kept 10 bases outside the gene matches. Per germline, CDR1 SGHVS and CDR2 FQNEAQ. This CDR3 reads CASRTGGGILLFF. The CDR3 nucleotides are TGTGCCAGCAGAACAGGGGGAGGTATTTTGCTGTTTTTT.

This clonotype was counted ten times or more. The chain couples TRBV28 to TRBJ2-3; D gene ambiguous. The germline CDR1 and CDR2 sequences are MDHEN and SYDVKM. This CDR3 spans 12 amino acids. Trimming took 10 bases from V and 5 from J, leaving 13 bases between them. CDR3 in DNA: TGTGCCACCTTATCCAAGGGAGATACGCAGTATTTT. As protein: CATLSKGDTQYF.

This clonotype was recorded many times. This rearrangement joins TRBV7-2 to TRBJ1-4, with D maybe TRBD1 (5 bases). The germline gives CDR1 SGHTA, CDR2 FQGNSA. Trimming left V 2 bases short and J 0 bases short, with 10 bases between. This CDR3 is 16 amino acids long. The CDR3 is CASSLHLQATNEKLFF. For the CDR3, the DNA is TGTGCCAGCAGCTTACACCTACAGGCAACTAATGAAAAACTGTTTTTT. Together with reference TRBV7-2 and TRBJ1-4, the CDR3 gives the full variable domain: GAGVSQSPSNKVTEKGKDVELRCDPISGHTALYWYRQSLGQGLEFLIYFQGNSAPDKSGLPSDRFSAERTGGSVSTLTIQRTQQEDSAVYLCASSLHLQATNEKLFFGSGTQLSVL.

This clonotype was counted a few times. The chain has TRBV7-8 and TRBJ2-5; 7 bases are a match to TRBD2. Germline values: CDR1 SGHVS, CDR2 FQNEAQ. This CDR3 spans 16 amino acids. After removal of 0 bases from V and 2 bases from J, the junction contained 6 bases not matched to a gene. CDR3 sequence reads: CASSLATGLGQETQYF. In DNA, the CDR3 is TGTGCCAGCAGCTTAGCTACAGGACTAGGGCAAGAGACCCAGTACTTC.

By share of the sample, this clonotype is medium-sized. This sequence joins TRBV7-6 and TRBJ1-1, with TRBD1 matching 9 bases. The germline CDR1 and CDR2 sequences are SGHVS and FNYEAQ. With 1 base clipped from V and 4 bases from J, the junction kept 4 bases outside the gene matches. This CDR3 is 15 amino acids long. CDR3 sequence reads: CASSLGGQGFTEAFF. The CDR3 region has the DNA TGTGCCAGCAGCTTAGGGGGACAGGGCTTCACTGAAGCTTTCTTT.

This clonotype was counted many times. The rearrangement links TRBV30 to TRBJ1-2; TRBD1 aligns across 9 bases. The CDR3 sequence is 13 residues long. Germline CDR1 and CDR2: GTSNPN and SVGIG (reference sequence). After removal of 4 bases from V and 6 bases from J, the junction contained 6 bases not matched to a gene. The CDR3 spells CAWTFDRGNGYTF. The CDR3 nucleotides are TGTGCCTGGACCTTTGACAGGGGGAATGGCTACACCTTC. The whole variable domain, filled in from reference TRBV30 and TRBJ1-2, reads SQTIHQWPATLVQPVGSPLSLECTVEGTSNPNLYWYRQAAGRGLQLLFYSVGIGQISSEVPQNLSASRPQDRQFILSSKKLLLSDSGFYLCAWTFDRGNGYTFGSGTRLTVV.

This clonotype was recorded at least ten times. The J gene is TRBJ2-7, the V gene TRBV12-3 or TRBV12-4, with 9 nucleotides matching TRBD1. The CDR3 has 15 residues. The V and J ends lost 5 bases and 6 bases, in that order; junction bases with no gene match: 11. CDR3 bases: TGTGCCAGCAGTGAAACCGGGACAGGGAAGGGCGAGCAGTACTTC. Its translation is CASSETGTGKGEQYF.